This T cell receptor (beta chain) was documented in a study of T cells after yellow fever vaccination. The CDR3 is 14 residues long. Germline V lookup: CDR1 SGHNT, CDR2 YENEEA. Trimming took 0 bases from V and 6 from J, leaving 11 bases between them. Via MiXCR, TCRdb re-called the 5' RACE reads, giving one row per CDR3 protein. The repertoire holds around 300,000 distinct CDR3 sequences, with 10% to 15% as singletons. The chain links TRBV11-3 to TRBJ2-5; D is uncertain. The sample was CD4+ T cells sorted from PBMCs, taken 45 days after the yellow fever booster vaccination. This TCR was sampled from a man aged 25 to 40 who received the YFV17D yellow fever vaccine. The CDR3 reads CASSLEGSDQTQYF. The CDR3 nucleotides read TGTGCCAGCAGCTTAGAGGGGTCAGACCAGACCCAGTACTTC.